The T cell receptor (beta chain) under discussion was sequenced for a study of blood T cell repertoires in COVID-19. Study details: Acute and convalescent COVID-19 specimens originated in the United States, Italy and Spain. PBMCs, B-cell-depleted T cells, or T cells were the source of the cDNA or gDNA that made up the material.

This clone was detected a few times. Sequencing used immunoSEQ multiplex PCR; TCRdb keeps in-frame clones, though not all of them. The sample contains some 100,000 clones, more than 90% of which appear only once. Trimming took 0 bases from V and 4 from J, leaving 7 bases between them. Per germline, CDR1 PRHDT and CDR2 FYEKMQ (reference sequence). CDR3 size: 13 residues. The source material was peripheral blood. The TCR originated in a man in his sixties or seventies with acute or convalescent COVID-19. This chain links TRBV13 with TRBJ2-7; tentative D call: TRBD1 (5 bases). CDR3 in amino acids: CASSLGQGYEQYF. CDR3 nucleotide sequence: TGTGCCAGCAGCTTAGGCCAGGGTTACGAGCAGTACTTC.